Presented here are 11 T cell receptor beta chains from one specimen sequenced in a study of blood T cell repertoires in COVID-19 (dated by TCRdb to about 2020). The method behind the library was the immunoSEQ multiplex PCR assay. This immuneACCESS table, as held by TCRdb, lists in-frame sequences with V and J called but not all clones. Of the missing ones, under half trace to an unresolved V gene in checked studies; the others have no known cause. The sample profile shows approximately 75,000 clones; approximately 86% of them were found once. Of the sample, about 5.7% falls within the top ten clones. Sequenced sample: peripheral blood. These receptor sequences come from a man older than 75 with COVID-19, enrolled during active disease.

The chain combines TRBV7-6 with TRBJ1-6, with 7 nucleotides matching TRBD1. The CDR3 covers 15 residues. CDR1 SGHVS and CDR2 FNYEAQ come from the germline V gene. V lost 7 bases to trimming and J lost 8 bases; unmatched junction nucleotides: 11. The CDR3, as DNA: TGTGCCAGCAAGAGTACGGAGGGGGCGTATTCACCCCTCCACTTT. Translated, it gives CASKSTEGAYSPLHF.

Details on this clone: The sample contains more than one DNA sequence encoding this CDR3. The chain uses TRBV11-3 and TRBJ2-7, with 7 bases identical to TRBD1. The CDR3 is 15 residues long. The ends lost 5 bases at V and 1 base at J; junction bases unmatched: 8. CDR1 is SGHNT, CDR2 YENEEA, per germline. CDR3 residues: CASSPRTGLSYEQYF. The CDR3 region has the DNA TGTGCCAGCAGCCCCCGGACAGGACTTTCCTACGAGCAGTACTTC.

The chain recombines TRBV6-1 with TRBJ2-7, with a weak D call TRBD1 (5 bases). The CDR3 has 12 residues. V lost 2 bases and J lost 6, with 8 bases in between. Germline CDR1 reads MNHNS; CDR2 reads SASEGT. The CDR3 loop reads CASSEQGSEQYF. CDR3 bases: TGTGCCAGCAGTGAACAGGGTTCCGAGCAGTACTTC.

The chain uses TRBV6-5 and TRBJ1-1, with D perhaps matching TRBD1 (5 bases). V was shortened by 7 bases and J by 4 bases, with 16 bases between the two germline ends. CDR3 length: 14 amino acids. The germline V gene encodes CDR1 MNHEY and CDR2 SVGAGI. DNA for the CDR3: TGTGCCAGCACCCTAAGCAGGGTTGGCACTGAAGCTTTCTTT. This encodes CASTLSRVGTEAFF.

V gene TRBV5-4 combines with J gene TRBJ2-7, with 10 bases matching TRBD1. J was trimmed by 3 bases and V by 3 bases; bases with no gene match: 3. This CDR3 has 14 amino acids. Germline values: CDR1 SGHNT, CDR2 YYREEE (reference sequence). In DNA, the CDR3 is TGTGCCAGCAGCTCGGGACAGGGGATCTACGAGCAGTACTTC. Protein product: CASSSGQGIYEQYF.

The chain recombines TRBV7-2 with TRBJ1-5; D perhaps matches TRBD1 (5 bases). Trimming removed 4 bases from V and 2 bases from J, with 12 bases in between. Germline-derived CDR1 and CDR2 are SGHTA and FQGNSA. The CDR3 runs 15 residues. This CDR3 reads CASSSGVRGNQPQHF. The CDR3 DNA is TGTGCCAGCAGCTCTGGAGTCAGGGGCAATCAGCCCCAGCATTTT.

The rearrangement joins TRBV10-3 to TRBJ1-3; 8 positions agree with TRBD1. The CDR3 sequence is 16 residues long. The V gene's germline CDR1 is ENHRY and CDR2 SYGVKD. V shed 7 bases and J 0 bases; nucleotides not matched to a gene: 8. In DNA form, the CDR3 reads TGTGCCATCACGGAGGGACAGGCGTACTCTGGAAACACCATATATTTT. This sequence encodes CAITEGQAYSGNTIYF.

This sequence joins TRBV6-6 and TRBJ1-4, with D perhaps matching TRBD1 (5 bases). There are 16 residues in the CDR3. The V gene lost 6 bases and the J gene lost 2 bases, with 16 bases spanning the gap. Germline CDR1 and CDR2: MNHNY and SVGAGI (reference sequence). CDR3 sequence (DNA): TGTGCCAGCAGGGTCTTGGGGGGTCTGACTAATGAAAAACTGTTTTTT. Protein sequence: CASRVLGGLTNEKLFF.

The chain joins TRBV28 to TRBJ1-5, with D hard to call. Trimming cost V 3 bases and J 5 bases, with 5 bases left between them. The CDR3 totals 12 residues. Germline V gene data show CDR1 as MDHEN and CDR2 as SYDVKM. The CDR3 spells CASSFYHQPQHF. CDR3 nucleotides: TGTGCCAGCAGTTTCTACCATCAGCCCCAGCATTTT.

V and J are TRBV3-1 (or the pseudogene TRBV3-2) and TRBJ2-7, with 7 bases lining up with TRBD1. This CDR3 is built from 16 residues. The germline CDR1 and CDR2 sequences are LGHDT and YNNKEL (reference sequence). V was clipped by 1 base and J by 2 bases; unmatched bases: 8. The CDR3 protein is CASSQAPGTDTYEQYF. Here the CDR3 DNA reads TGTGCCAGCAGCCAAGCCCCCGGGACAGACACCTACGAGCAGTACTTC.

This rearrangement joins TRBV10-3 to TRBJ2-7; no clear D. V dropped 5 bases and J dropped 5 bases, with 16 bases sitting between them. The CDR3 is made up of 14 amino acids. CDR1 and CDR2 from the germline V gene are ENHRY and SYGVKD. The CDR3 nucleotides read TGTGCCATCAGTCCTCTTCGACAAACCGACGAGCAGTACTTC. Translating gives CAISPLRQTDEQYF.